This TCR beta chain appears in the sequencing data of a study of T cells in Graves' hyperthyroidism and ophthalmopathy. Study findings and constraints: Appearing also in blood were most of the thyroid clonotypes expanded above 0.001.

V dropped 0 bases and J dropped 0; count of bases not matched to a gene: 11. The germline V gene has CDR1 GTSNPN and CDR2 SVGIG (reference sequence). The CDR3 is 17 amino acids. The TCR beta CDR3 regions underwent amplification using RNA transcripts as the source. Researchers ran a first-round RT-PCR on the TCR CDR3 using the HTBI primer set. MiXCR, applied by TCRdb to the multiplex PCR reads, yields one record per CDR3 protein. The data contain about 640,000 distinct CDR3 sequences, less than 25% of them singletons. Concerning this clonotype itself: Its specificity is not known.

Sequencing was performed on blood. J is TRBJ2-7 and V is TRBV30; TRBD2 agrees at 7 bases. The source of this sequence is a man younger than 45 with Graves' ophthalmopathy. The DNA for the CDR3 is TGTGCCTGGAGTGTACAAATTGTTTCTAGCGGCTCCTACGAGCAGTACTTC. This gives the protein CAWSVQIVSSGSYEQYF.